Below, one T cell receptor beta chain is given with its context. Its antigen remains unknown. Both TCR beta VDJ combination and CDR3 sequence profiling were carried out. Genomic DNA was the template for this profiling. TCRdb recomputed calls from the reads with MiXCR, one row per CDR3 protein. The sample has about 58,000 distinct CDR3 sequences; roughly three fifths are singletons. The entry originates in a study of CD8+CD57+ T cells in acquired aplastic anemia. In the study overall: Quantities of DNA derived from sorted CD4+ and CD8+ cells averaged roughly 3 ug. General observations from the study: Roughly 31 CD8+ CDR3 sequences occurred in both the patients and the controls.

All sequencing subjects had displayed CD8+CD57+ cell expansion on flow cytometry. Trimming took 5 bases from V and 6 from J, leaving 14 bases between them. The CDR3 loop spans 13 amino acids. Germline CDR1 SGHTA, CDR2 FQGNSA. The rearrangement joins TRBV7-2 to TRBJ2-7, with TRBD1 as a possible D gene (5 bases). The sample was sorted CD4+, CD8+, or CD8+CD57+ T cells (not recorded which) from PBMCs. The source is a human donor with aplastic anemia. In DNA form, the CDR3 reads TGTGCCAGCAGCCGCAGGGATCTCGGCGAGCAGTACTTC. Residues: CASSRRDLGEQYF.